Here is one TCR beta chain with its context. Original data processing: Amplification of reference gene primers provided the estimated nucleated cell counts. The repertoire was sequenced with immunoSEQ multiplex PCR; TCRdb's copy has only in-frame clones and lacks some. V and J calls and clone size are as listed in that table; D and trimming were resolved from the DNA. The table lists 250,000 to 300,000 clones, 88% of them singletons. V gave up 4 bases and J gave up 6 bases, with 9 bases separating them. The germline CDR1 and CDR2 sequences are MNHEY and SVGAGI. The CDR3 spans 12 residues. These data come from a study of blood T cell repertoires in COVID-19. Study background: There were acute and convalescent COVID-19 samples, and they came from the United States, Italy and Spain.

V usage is TRBV6-5 and J usage is TRBJ1-1; D remains ambiguous. Material for sequencing was peripheral blood. This TCR was recovered from a woman in her 30s with COVID-19, enrolled during active disease. The CDR3 DNA is TGTGCCAGCAGTTCCTCGGGAGCTGAAGCTTTCTTT. Protein product: CASSSSGAEAFF.